This TCR beta chain was documented in a study of T cells after yellow fever vaccination. Broader study findings: At around 96% for CD4 and approximately 89% for CD8, most primary-vaccination clones showed up again after the booster. The secondary response was weaker, and its peak arrived faster, on day 5 versus 15. Highly abundant clonotypes carried over from the bulk population could end up in FACS-sorted repertoires as contaminants.

The V and J ends lost 5 bases and 3 bases, in that order; junction bases with no gene match: 11. CDR3 length equals 16 residues. Per germline, CDR1 SGHRS and CDR2 YFSETQ. The TCR cDNA carried a universal primer site and UMIs from 5'RACE template switching. TCRdb called the 5' RACE reads again in MiXCR, with one record for every CDR3 protein. The repertoire has under 550,000 distinct CDR3 sequences, 20% to 25% of them found once; the top ten carry roughly a sixth. The sample holds many counts of this clonotype. The antigen is unknown. The sequence came from a man between 18 and 29 years old who received the YFV17D yellow fever vaccine. The chain is built from TRBV5-1 and TRBJ2-1; 7 nucleotides align to TRBD2. The sequencing used PBMCs, collected approximately 22 days after the first yellow fever vaccination. The CDR3 bases are TGCGCCAGCAGTCCGGGGGAGGGATTGTTCTACAATGAGCAGTTCTTC. Its protein is CASSPGEGLFYNEQFF.